This TCR beta chain was sequenced in a study of radiotherapy plus CTLA-4 blockade in lung cancer. Study-wide findings and caveats: Dynamics of early blood T cell clones, together with interferon-beta, were reportedly the best predictors of response. Radiotherapy was combined with ipilimumab, and tumor-derived TCR clones then expanded in blood.

CDR1 and CDR2 (germline): SGHRS, YFSETQ. CDR3 length: 14 residues. V shed 4 bases and J shed 1 base, with 12 bases lying between them. Worth noting for this clone: Its antigen is not known.

Ipilimumab-mediated CTLA-4 blockade plus focal radiation was given to patients having chemo-refractory metastatic non-small-cell lung cancer. The data were produced by immunoSEQ multiplex PCR, yet TCRdb's version contains in-frame clones alone and is incomplete. The sample holds roughly 80,000 clones, roughly 79% seen once. The chain links TRBV5-1 to TRBJ2-7; tentatively, D is TRBD1 (6 bases). Sequenced here: peripheral blood, sampled from a patient treated with radiotherapy plus ipilimumab. The TCR sequence derives from a human donor with non-small cell lung cancer who had a partial response to radiotherapy plus ipilimumab. Some clones in this sample may be carry-over from other donors' samples. The CDR3 spells CASSQSGASYEQYF. CDR3 coding DNA: TGCGCCAGCAGCCAGTCAGGGGCATCCTACGAGCAGTACTTC.